This T cell receptor (beta chain) was documented in a study of graft-versus-host responses after intestinal transplantation. There are 17 residues in the CDR3. CDR1 and CDR2 from the germline V gene are SGHRS and YFSETQ. V was clipped by 5 bases and J by 0 bases, with 15 bases between them. Sequencing used immunoSEQ multiplex PCR; TCRdb keeps in-frame clones, though not all of them. The sample contains under 150,000 clones, over 85% of which appear only once. The study, taken as a whole, reports: Analysis identified GvH clones in recipient marrow, with some appearing first in ileum or blood.

This clone has only one observation. No antigen is known for it. This TCR came from a human donor who received an intestinal transplant. V usage is TRBV5-1 and J usage is TRBJ2-6; D is perhaps TRBD2 (6 bases). The source material was unstimulated CD4+ T cells sorted from spleen or lymph node cells, sampled before intestinal transplant. CDR3 bases: TGCGCCAGCAGGGAGGGCAGCGTGGTCTCTGGGGCCAACGTCCTGACTTTC. It translates to CASREGSVVSGANVLTF.